The clone carrying this T cell receptor (beta chain) has only a few counts. These data come from a study of T-cell reconstitution after alpha-beta-depleted transplantation in children. It was with unique molecular identifiers that the TCRbeta library was prepared. A single record per CDR3 protein comes from TCRdb applying MiXCR to the PCR reads. The repertoire holds some 530,000 distinct CDR3 sequences, with approximately 13% as singletons. The CDR3 runs 14 residues. V shed 10 bases and J shed 6 bases, with 22 bases lying between them. CDR1 is SGHAT and CDR2 is FQNNGV in the germline V gene. The receptor was derived from a human donor who donated a stem cell graft to a child with combined immunodeficiency. The genes are TRBV11-2 and TRBJ2-7, with TRBD1 as a possible D gene (6 bases). The material was PBMCs from the stem cell graft donor, obtained from the stem cell graft. The DNA of the CDR3 is TGTGCCACCCGAGGGGGTATCAGGAAGGGCGAGCAGTACTTC. This gives the protein CATRGGIRKGEQYF.